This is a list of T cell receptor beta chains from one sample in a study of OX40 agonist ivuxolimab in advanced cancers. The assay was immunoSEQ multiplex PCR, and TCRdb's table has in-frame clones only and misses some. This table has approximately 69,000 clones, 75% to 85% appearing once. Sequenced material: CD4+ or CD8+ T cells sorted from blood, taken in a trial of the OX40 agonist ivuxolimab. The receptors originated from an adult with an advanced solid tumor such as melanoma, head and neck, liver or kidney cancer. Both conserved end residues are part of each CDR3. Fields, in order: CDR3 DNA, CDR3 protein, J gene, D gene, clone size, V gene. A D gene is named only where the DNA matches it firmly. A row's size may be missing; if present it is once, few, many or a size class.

DNA: TGTGCCAGCAGCTTCGGCGGGCGAGAGACCCGGTACTTC
CDR3: CASSFGGRETRYF
J: TRBJ2-5
D: -
size: -
V: TRBV7-2

DNA: TGTGCCAGCAGTTCCAGGCAAGAGACCCAGTACTTC
CDR3: CASSSRQETQYF
J: TRBJ2-5
D: -
size: -
V: TRBV6-6

DNA: TGTGCCAGCAGCTTAGGGGTCGGAGGGAAGCTGTACGAGCAGTACTTC
CDR3: CASSLGVGGKLYEQYF
J: TRBJ2-7
D: -
size: -
V: TRBV7-9

DNA: TGTGCCAGCAGCCAGAGGAACACCGGGGAGCTGTTTTTT
CDR3: CASSQRNTGELFF
J: TRBJ2-2
D: -
size: -
V: TRBV6-6

DNA: TGTGCCAGCAGCCAAGATGCCCGGCTGGAGGGGGTTATTGTGCATGGCTACACCTTC
CDR3: CASSQDARLEGVIVHGYTF
J: TRBJ1-2
D: -
size: -
V: TRBV4-2

DNA: TGTGCCAGTAGTATGAACGGTCCTAACTATGGCTACACCTTC
CDR3: CASSMNGPNYGYTF
J: TRBJ1-2
D: -
size: -
V: TRBV19

DNA: TGTGCCAGTCGGGGGGGAGTGAACACTGAAGCTTTCTTT
CDR3: CASRGGVNTEAFF
J: TRBJ1-1
D: -
size: -
V: TRBV18

DNA: TGTGCCAGCCGAGGGAGGTACAGTGAAAAACTGTTTTTT
CDR3: CASRGRYSEKLFF
J: TRBJ1-4
D: -
size: -
V: TRBV7-9

DNA: TGTGCCAGCAGTTACTCGAATCCGGCGAACACTGAAGCTTTCTTT
CDR3: CASSYSNPANTEAFF
J: TRBJ1-1
D: -
size: -
V: TRBV6-5

DNA: TGTGCCAGCAGTTTTCAGAATTACGAGCAGTACTTC
CDR3: CASSFQNYEQYF
J: TRBJ2-7
D: -
size: -
V: TRBV28

DNA: TGTGCCAGCAGTACACAGGGTTCCGAAGCTTTCTTT
CDR3: CASSTQGSEAFF
J: TRBJ1-1
D: -
size: once
V: TRBV2

DNA: TGCGCCAGCAGCCTATCAGGGGGCGGCTACGAGCAGTACTTC
CDR3: CASSLSGGGYEQYF
J: TRBJ2-7
D: TRBD1
size: -
V: TRBV5-1

DNA: TGCGCCAGCAGCCATCGCGGGGGGGAAATTTACGAGCAGTACTTC
CDR3: CASSHRGGEIYEQYF
J: TRBJ2-7
D: TRBD2
size: -
V: TRBV4-1

DNA: TGTGCCAGTAGTATCCCTCTTGGGGGGCGCCCCTACAATGAGCAGTTCTTC
CDR3: CASSIPLGGRPYNEQFF
J: TRBJ2-1
D: -
size: -
V: TRBV19

DNA: TGTGCCAGCAGGTCCACTAGCGGGGTCTACAATGAGCAGTTCTTC
CDR3: CASRSTSGVYNEQFF
J: TRBJ2-1
D: TRBD2
size: -
V: TRBV2

DNA: TGCGCCAGCAGCTTGGGACAGGGCGATGGCTACACCTTC
CDR3: CASSLGQGDGYTF
J: TRBJ1-2
D: TRBD1
size: medium-sized
V: TRBV5-1

DNA: TGTGCCAGCAGTTTATCGGCAGGGACAGATACGCAGTATTTT
CDR3: CASSLSAGTDTQYF
J: TRBJ2-3
D: -
size: -
V: TRBV27

DNA: TGTGCCAGCAGCCTCTCCATCCTAGATACGCAGTATTTT
CDR3: CASSLSILDTQYF
J: TRBJ2-3
D: -
size: -
V: TRBV7-3

DNA: TGTGCCAGCAACTCCCTAGCGGGGGTTTTGGGAGAGACCCAGTACTTC
CDR3: CASNSLAGVLGETQYF
J: TRBJ2-5
D: TRBD2
size: once
V: TRBV2

DNA: TGTGCCAGCAGCTTATCCGGCGGACAGGGGAAGGCCTACGAGCAGTACTTC
CDR3: CASSLSGGQGKAYEQYF
J: TRBJ2-7
D: TRBD1
size: -
V: TRBV7-2

DNA: TGCGCCAGCAGCTTGGGGACGGGCGGGGATGAGCAGTTCTTC
CDR3: CASSLGTGGDEQFF
J: TRBJ2-1
D: -
size: -
V: TRBV5-1

DNA: TGTGCCAGCAGCTCAGCGAGGCAAGAGACCCAGTACTTC
CDR3: CASSSARQETQYF
J: TRBJ2-5
D: -
size: -
V: TRBV5-6

DNA: TGCGCCAGCAGCCAAGGTTTCTTGGACAGGGATTTTATTCGTGATTCACCCCTCCACTTT
CDR3: CASSQGFLDRDFIRDSPLHF
J: TRBJ1-6
D: TRBD1
size: -
V: TRBV4-3

DNA: TGTGCCAGCAGCCCTTACCAGGGGCCTCGGGCCCTACAATACGAGCAGTACTTC
CDR3: CASSPYQGPRALQYEQYF
J: TRBJ2-7
D: -
size: -
V: TRBV7-9

DNA: TGCGCCAGCAGCCAAACCGACAGGGACATTCAGTACTTC
CDR3: CASSQTDRDIQYF
J: TRBJ2-4
D: TRBD1
size: -
V: TRBV4-3

DNA: TGTGCCAGCAGTAGACCTAGCACAGATACGCAGTATTTT
CDR3: CASSRPSTDTQYF
J: TRBJ2-3
D: -
size: -
V: TRBV6-1

DNA: TGTGCCAGCAGAACAACGGCAGGAAACACCATATATTTT
CDR3: CASRTTAGNTIYF
J: TRBJ1-3
D: -
size: -
V: TRBV2

DNA: TGTGCCAGCACCCAAACCCCAGCGGGGCTCTACGAGCAGTACTTC
CDR3: CASTQTPAGLYEQYF
J: TRBJ2-7
D: TRBD2
size: -
V: TRBV6-6

DNA: TGTGCCAGCAGCCAAGACCAGGCGGGTCAGCCCCAGCATTTT
CDR3: CASSQDQAGQPQHF
J: TRBJ1-5
D: -
size: -
V: TRBV14

DNA: TGTGCCAGCAGCCAGAGACAGGGTTCCTACGAGCAGTACTTC
CDR3: CASSQRQGSYEQYF
J: TRBJ2-7
D: TRBD1
size: -
V: TRBV7-8

DNA: TGCGCCAGCAGCTTGGGACAGGGAGACTATGGCTACACCTTC
CDR3: CASSLGQGDYGYTF
J: TRBJ1-2
D: TRBD1
size: -
V: TRBV5-1

DNA: TGTGCCAGCAGTTCGTGGACAGGACAAAACACTGAAGCTTTCTTT
CDR3: CASSSWTGQNTEAFF
J: TRBJ1-1
D: TRBD1
size: few
V: TRBV27

DNA: TGCGCCAGCAGCTTAAACTGGGACAGCAACTACCTTGGCTACACCTTC
CDR3: CASSLNWDSNYLGYTF
J: TRBJ1-2
D: TRBD1
size: -
V: TRBV5-1

DNA: TGTGCCAGCGTTCTACGGCAGCAAAATTACAATGAGCAGTTCTTC
CDR3: CASVLRQQNYNEQFF
J: TRBJ2-1
D: -
size: -
V: TRBV7-2

DNA: TGTGCCAGCAAAATCTTAGGCTATGGCTACACCTTC
CDR3: CASKILGYGYTF
J: TRBJ1-2
D: -
size: -
V: TRBV2

DNA: TGTGCCAGTTTTAACCGGGACAGGGGTGCAACTAATGAAAAACTGTTTTTT
CDR3: CASFNRDRGATNEKLFF
J: TRBJ1-4
D: TRBD1
size: -
V: TRBV19

DNA: TGTGCCAGCAGCTTAGAGTTGTGGGGGGGGAAGTACGAGCAGTACTTC
CDR3: CASSLELWGGKYEQYF
J: TRBJ2-7
D: TRBD2
size: -
V: TRBV11-2

DNA: TGTGCCAGCAGCCTAGCCCTAGTAGGCACCGGGGAGCTGTTTTTT
CDR3: CASSLALVGTGELFF
J: TRBJ2-2
D: -
size: few
V: TRBV6-1

DNA: TGCGCCAGCAGCCAACAATCCGGGGACAATCAGCCCCAGCATTTT
CDR3: CASSQQSGDNQPQHF
J: TRBJ1-5
D: -
size: -
V: TRBV4-3

DNA: TGTGCCAGCACCCCCGGGGGGGCGAGAAGGGCTGAAGCTTTCTTT
CDR3: CASTPGGARRAEAFF
J: TRBJ1-1
D: -
size: -
V: TRBV27

DNA: TGCGCCAGCAGCTCCGGGACTGGAAACACTGAAGCTTTCTTT
CDR3: CASSSGTGNTEAFF
J: TRBJ1-1
D: -
size: -
V: TRBV5-1

DNA: TGTGCCAGTAGAGCACTGACAGGGAACACTGAAGCTTTCTTT
CDR3: CASRALTGNTEAFF
J: TRBJ1-1
D: -
size: -
V: TRBV19

DNA: TGTGCCAGCAGTTCGAGGGCTGAAGCTTTCTTT
CDR3: CASSSRAEAFF
J: TRBJ1-1
D: -
size: -
V: TRBV6-6

DNA: TGTGCTAGTGGTTTGGGCGGGACAAATTCTGGAAACACCATATATTTT
CDR3: CASGLGGTNSGNTIYF
J: TRBJ1-3
D: -
size: -
V: TRBV12-5

DNA: TGTGCCACCAAACAAAGCGGGGGTGGACTCGGGGAGCTGTTTTTT
CDR3: CATKQSGGGLGELFF
J: TRBJ2-2
D: TRBD2
size: once
V: TRBV10-3

DNA: TGTGCCAGCAGTGTGGCAGGCGAAATCCATGGGGACACTGAAGCTTTCTTT
CDR3: CASSVAGEIHGDTEAFF
J: TRBJ1-1
D: -
size: many
V: TRBV2

DNA: TGTGCCAGTAGTATGGGACAGGGCTCTGGAAACACCATATATTTT
CDR3: CASSMGQGSGNTIYF
J: TRBJ1-3
D: TRBD1
size: -
V: TRBV19

DNA: TGTGCCAGCTCACCGTCAGCTCTAGGGGAGCAGTACTTC
CDR3: CASSPSALGEQYF
J: TRBJ2-7
D: -
size: -
V: TRBV18

DNA: TGTGCCAGCAGCAGCAACACTGAAGCTTTCTTT
CDR3: CASSSNTEAFF
J: TRBJ1-1
D: -
size: once
V: TRBV11-2

DNA: TGTGCCAGCAGTGACGCACTCCTAAAGAATTCCTACGAGCAGTACTTC
CDR3: CASSDALLKNSYEQYF
J: TRBJ2-7
D: -
size: -
V: TRBV6-1

DNA: TGTGCCAGCAGCACGACCTTGGACGGAAACACTGAAGCTTTCTTT
CDR3: CASSTTLDGNTEAFF
J: TRBJ1-1
D: -
size: -
V: TRBV9

DNA: TGTGCCAGTAGTATAGCAGATCCGGGGATCTCTGGAAACACCATATATTTT
CDR3: CASSIADPGISGNTIYF
J: TRBJ1-3
D: -
size: -
V: TRBV19